This record covers a single T cell receptor (beta chain). Antigen: not known. This record belongs to a study of T cell responses to AZD1222 COVID-19 vaccine. The germline gives CDR1 MNHEY, CDR2 SMNVEV (reference sequence). Germline trimming cut 2 bases from V and 2 bases from J; bases unmatched to any gene: 1. The length of the CDR3 is 15 residues. Sequenced by immunoSEQ multiplex PCR; TCRdb stores in-frame clones only, minus some. The data contain some 130,000 clones, about 87% of them seen just once; the ten biggest clones take up 1.9%. Whole-study results and caveats: Mostly white British, mostly female donors; authors suggested clonal diversity may be underestimated. A reported finding is that nearly half of spike-specific TCRs target unmutated variant regions.

This chain joins TRBV27 and TRBJ2-7; 12 bases map to TRBD2. The TCR comes from an adult in good health. This material consisted of peripheral blood, taken on day 0 of AZD1222 vaccination. CDR3 DNA sequence: TGTGCCAGCAGTTTAAGGACTAGCGGGACCTACGAGCAGTACTTC. Translating it yields CASSLRTSGTYEQYF.